These 15 T cell receptor beta chains came from one sample sequenced in a study of CD8 T cells in ankylosing spondylitis. TCRdb re-analysed the 5' RACE reads in MiXCR, keeping a single row per CDR3 protein. Among 230,000 or so distinct CDR3 sequences listed, about 24% were seen once. The sample consisted of blood, either unsorted or a sorted T cell fraction (not recorded which). All receptors come from a male donor with ankylosing spondylitis or in good health (not recorded which).

This clonotype was counted at least ten times. The gene calls are TRBV7-9 and TRBJ1-1; D call uncertain. The CDR3 consists of 11 residues. Germline CDR1 and CDR2: SEHNR and FQNEAQ (reference sequence). V lost 3 bases to trimming and J lost 10 bases, with 9 bases between them. The chain's CDR3 is CASSFGERAFF. The CDR3 DNA reads as TGTGCCAGCAGCTTTGGGGAAAGAGCTTTCTTT.

This clonotype turned up a few times. The J gene is TRBJ2-1, the V gene TRBV20-1; the D call may be TRBD1 or TRBD2 (5 bases each). The CDR3 is 16 amino acids. V was trimmed by 1 base and J by 3 bases, leaving 16 bases between them. Germline CDR1 is DFQATT and CDR2 is SNEGSKA (reference sequence). The CDR3, as DNA: TGCAGTGCTAGAGCCCCCTCAGGGAGAGGCTACAATGAGCAGTTCTTC. This gives the protein CSARAPSGRGYNEQFF.

The sample holds one count of this clonotype. The chain links TRBV20-1 to TRBJ2-1; 8 bases align to TRBD2. The CDR3 runs 13 residues. Germline-derived CDR1 and CDR2 are DFQATT and SNEGSKA (reference sequence). Trimming at V came to 8 bases and at J to 3 bases, leaving 6 bases not matched to a gene. CDR3 in DNA: TGCAGTCCCCGCCGGGGGGGCTACAATGAGCAGTTCTTC. Translated, it gives CSPRRGGYNEQFF.

This clonotype was detected only a few times. The chain is built from TRBV20-1 and TRBJ1-1; D is ambiguous. The V end was cut by 0 bases, the J end by 3 bases, with 14 bases between. The CDR3 totals 15 residues. Germline loops: CDR1 DFQATT, CDR2 SNEGSKA (reference sequence). CDR3 nucleotide sequence: TGCAGTGCTAGAGATTATCGCCCAATAGACACTGAAGCTTTCTTT. Translation gives CSARDYRPIDTEAFF.

The chain is built from TRBV7-2 and TRBJ1-3; D unresolved. CDR1 and CDR2 from the germline V gene are SGHTA and FQGNSA. The V end lost 5 bases, the J end lost 3 bases, and 8 bases lay between the germline ends. The CDR3 totals 13 residues. CDR3 amino acids: CASSARIGNTIYF. CDR3 nucleotide sequence: TGTGCCAGCAGCGCCCGTATTGGAAACACCATATATTTT.

The V gene is TRBV12-3 or TRBV12-4, the J gene TRBJ1-6; perhaps TRBD1 as D (5 bases). CDR3 size: 14 residues. Trimming cost V 3 bases and J 10 bases, with 13 bases left between them. This CDR3 is CASSFGQGRSPLHF. CDR3 sequence (DNA): TGTGCCAGCAGTTTTGGTCAGGGTCGATCACCCCTCCACTTT.

The J gene is TRBJ2-7, the V gene TRBV20-1; 8 bases match TRBD1. This CDR3 region has 13 residues. Germline V lookup: CDR1 DFQATT, CDR2 SNEGSKA (reference sequence). J gave up 5 bases and V 1 base, and 4 bases lay outside the gene matches. CDR3 DNA sequence: TGCAGTGCTAGAGTGCAGGGGGCGGACGAGCAGTACTTC. This gives the protein CSARVQGADEQYF.

Points on this clonotype: One end of the junction fails to match germline, which may point to a read error. CDR3 DNA sequence: TGTGCCAGCTCACGGGGCTACAATGAGCAGTTGTTC. Encoded protein: CASSRGYNEQLF. The chain employs TRBV18 and TRBJ2-1, with D perhaps TRBD1 (5 bases). CDR1 is KGHSH and CDR2 is LQKENI in the germline V gene. The CDR3 length is 12 residues.

This chain joins TRBV20-1 and TRBJ2-5, with 7 bases that match TRBD1. The CDR3 consists of 15 residues. Per germline, CDR1 DFQATT and CDR2 SNEGSKA (reference sequence). V shed 4 bases and J 5 bases; nucleotides not matched to a gene: 13. The CDR3 region is CSATHPGQSRETQYF. The CDR3 DNA reads as TGCAGTGCTACCCACCCGGGACAGTCCCGCGAGACCCAGTACTTC.

This clonotype was recorded many times. The chain joins TRBV2 to TRBJ2-3; D not certain. The CDR3 consists of 12 residues. Between the trimmed V and J ends, which lost 4 bases and 5 bases, there was a span of 7 bases. The V gene's germline CDR1 is SNHLY and CDR2 FYNNEI. DNA of the CDR3: TGTGCCAGCAGTGGGGGTTTAGATACGCAGTATTTT. Translated, it gives CASSGGLDTQYF.

This chain connects TRBV9 to TRBJ2-7; D uncertain. The CDR3 consists of 15 residues. Germline V lookup: CDR1 SGDLS, CDR2 YYNGEE. Trimming left V 0 bases short and J 2 bases short, with 12 bases between. CDR3 in amino acids: CASSVEPTGPYEQYF. CDR3 sequence (DNA): TGTGCCAGCAGCGTAGAACCGACCGGGCCCTACGAGCAGTACTTC.

This clonotype has ten or more counts. The chain joins TRBV28 to TRBJ2-5; D is undetermined. This CDR3 has 12 amino acids. Per the germline V gene, CDR1 is MDHEN and CDR2 is SYDVKM. The germline V and J ends were trimmed by 4 bases and 5 bases, with 8 bases remaining between them. The CDR3 protein is CASSSLRETQYF. The CDR3 nucleotides are TGTGCCAGCAGTTCCCTCCGTGAGACCCAGTACTTC. The full variable domain, rest sourced from reference TRBV28 and TRBJ2-5, is DVKVTQSSRYLVKRTGEKVFLECVQDMDHENMFWYRQDPGLGLRLIYFSYDVKMKEKGDIPEGYSVSREKKERFSLILESASTNQTSMYLCASSSLRETQYFGPGTRLLVL.

V and J are TRBV6-1 and TRBJ2-5, with D perhaps TRBD2 (5 bases). V lost 5 bases to trimming and J lost 5 bases, with 12 bases between them. Germline CDR1 and CDR2: MNHNS and SASEGT. The CDR3 covers 13 residues. The CDR3 spells CASSRGSPETQYF. As DNA, the CDR3 is TGTGCCAGCAGTCGAGGGTCCCCGGAGACCCAGTACTTC.

This clonotype has at least ten counts. The J gene is TRBJ1-5, the V gene TRBV15; D possibly corresponds to TRBD1 (5 bases). Trimming took off 0 bases at V and 0 bases at J, with 12 bases between the two ends. Germline V gene data show CDR1 as LNHNV and CDR2 as YYDKDF (reference sequence). There are 17 residues in the CDR3. The CDR3 loop reads CATSRDRAGNSNQPQHF. CDR3 sequence (DNA): TGTGCCACCAGCAGAGATAGGGCAGGGAATAGCAATCAGCCCCAGCATTTT.

The chain is built from TRBV2 and TRBJ2-7; 14 nucleotides line up with TRBD2. CDR1 is SNHLY and CDR2 is FYNNEI in the germline V gene. V dropped 5 bases and J dropped 1; count of bases not matched to a gene: 10. This CDR3 has 18 residues. The CDR3 protein is CASSILPRTSGGSYEQYF. The CDR3 DNA reads TGTGCCAGCAGTATCCTACCTAGGACTAGCGGGGGGTCCTACGAGCAGTACTTC. Supplemented by reference TRBV2 and TRBJ2-7, the full variable domain reads EPEVTQTPSHQVTQMGQEVILRCVPISNHLYFYWYRQILGQKVEFLVSFYNNEISEKSEIFDDQFSVERPDGSNFTLKIRSTKLEDSAMYFCASSILPRTSGGSYEQYFGPGTRLTVT.